Each of the 9 T cell receptor beta chains below was sequenced from the same sample in a study of regulatory T cells in long-lasting Graves disease. Described time point: newly diagnosed GD, antithyroid drugs for less than 3 months. PBMC-extracted RNA yielded the TCR library. Assembly of TCR beta libraries relied on iRepertoire HTBI primers together with Arm-PCR of CDR3 regions. TCRdb recomputed calls from the multiplex PCR reads with MiXCR, one row per CDR3 protein. The table lists more than 350,000 distinct CDR3 sequences, 15% of them singletons. The data were also submitted as part of a second study, on T cells in Graves' hyperthyroidism and ophthalmopathy.

The sequenced sample was peripheral blood mononuclear cells (PBMCs), obtained at new diagnosis, from a patient treated with antithyroid drugs. These receptors all stem from a woman aged 25 to 45 with Graves disease.

This clonotype showed up many times. The chain employs TRBV20-1 and TRBJ1-2; 8 nucleotides match TRBD1. There are 14 residues in the CDR3. In germline, CDR1 is DFQATT, CDR2 SNEGSKA (reference sequence). Germline trimming cut 3 bases from V and 5 bases from J; bases unmatched to any gene: 8. CDR3 bases: TGCAGTGCTAGCCCAGGGGGCGATGGGTATGGCTACACCTTC. This codes for CSASPGGDGYGYTF.

The chain joins TRBV11-2 to TRBJ2-3; D call uncertain. The CDR3 covers 14 residues. The germline V and J ends were trimmed by 4 bases and 7 bases, with 15 bases remaining between them. Germline CDR1 reads SGHAT; CDR2 reads FQNNGV. The CDR3: CASSSQPSRNTQYF. Here the CDR3 DNA reads TGTGCCAGCAGCTCCCAACCGTCCCGAAATACGCAGTATTTT.

The table lists this clonotype with many counts. The rearrangement joins TRBV30 to TRBJ2-7; D possibly matches TRBD1 or TRBD2 (5 bases each). Per germline, CDR1 GTSNPN and CDR2 SVGIG (reference sequence). V was trimmed by 2 bases and J by 3 bases, leaving 11 bases between them. The CDR3 is 13 amino acids. CDR3 in amino acids: CAWSIGDDYEQYF. CDR3 sequence (DNA): TGTGCCTGGAGTATAGGGGACGACTACGAGCAGTACTTC.

The genes are TRBV12-3 or TRBV12-4 and TRBJ1-1, with 11 positions matching TRBD1. V lost 1 base, J lost 7 bases, and 8 bases stayed unmatched. The CDR3 length is 16 residues. CDR3 DNA: TGTGCCAGCAGTTTAGGGGTGGGACAGGGGGGTATTGAAGCTTTCTTT. This gives the protein CASSLGVGQGGIEAFF.

On this clonotype itself: A much larger clone is a single base away; this may be a read error. The chain couples TRBV28 to TRBJ2-2; D could derive from TRBD1 or TRBD2 (5 bases each). Deletions cut 6 bases from V and 3 bases from J, with 11 bases between. Germline V lookup: CDR1 MDHEN, CDR2 SYDVKM. The length of the CDR3 is 14 residues. CDR3 bases: TGTGCCAGCAGACCGGGACCATACACCGGGGAGCTGTTTTTT. It is translated as CASRPGPYTGELFF.

The CDR3 nucleotides read TGTGCCAGCAGCGAAAGAGAGCGTACAGATACGCAGTATTTT. Translation gives CASSERERTDTQYF. The rearrangement links TRBV14 to TRBJ2-3; D is ambiguous. This CDR3 is built from 14 residues. The V gene's germline CDR1 is SGHDN and CDR2 FVKESK. V was clipped by 5 bases and J by 3 bases, with 12 bases between them. The full variable domain, completed using reference TRBV14 and TRBJ2-3, is EAGVTQFPSHSVIEKGQTVTLRCDPISGHDNLYWYRRVMGKEIKFLLHFVKESKQDESGMPNNRFLAERTGGTYSTLKVQPAELEDSGVYFCASSERERTDTQYFGPGTRLTVL.

This clonotype has a count of ten or more. The chain combines TRBV6-2 or TRBV6-3 with TRBJ2-1; no firm D call. This CDR3 spans 14 amino acids. Germline CDR1 and CDR2: MNHEY and SVGEGT. With 5 bases removed from V and 6 bases from J, the gap between germline ends came to 14 bases. The CDR3 DNA follows: TGTGCCAGCAGTCAGAGGCTAGTGTCCAATGAGCAGTTCTTC. Protein product: CASSQRLVSNEQFF.

This rearrangement joins TRBV12-3 or TRBV12-4 to TRBJ2-2, with 9 bases aligning to TRBD2. V shed 0 bases and J 5 bases; nucleotides not matched to a gene: 10. CDR3 length: 18 amino acids. In DNA, the CDR3 is TGTGCCAGCAGTTTAGCCGGTGCACTAGCGGGTCCAACCGGGGAGCTGTTTTTT. It encodes CASSLAGALAGPTGELFF.

This clonotype was picked up a small number of times. CDR3 region: CATSTRDRGRETQYF. The CDR3 DNA reads TGTGCCACCAGCACCAGGGACAGGGGGAGAGAGACCCAGTACTTC. The chain joins TRBV15 to TRBJ2-5; 11 bases line up with TRBD1. In germline, CDR1 is LNHNV, CDR2 YYDKDF (reference sequence). Trimming took 4 bases from V and 4 from J; bases not matched to a gene: 5. The CDR3 length is 15 residues.